This T cell receptor beta chain was recovered during a study of post-analysis software for immune sequencing data. Findings and limits, study-wide: A handful of TRBV segments were significantly more frequent in patients than in controls. TRBV5-6, TRBV5-1 and TRBV20-1 were among these segments.

A remark on this clonotype: Its antigen is not identified.

The length of the CDR3 is 16 residues. V was cut by 3 bases and J by 2 bases, with 11 bases left in between. Unique molecular identifiers were carried by the TCR beta cDNA libraries. TCRdb analysed the PCR reads with MiXCR anew, one entry per CDR3 protein. Of 600,000 to 750,000 distinct CDR3 sequences in the sample, roughly three fifths were seen once. The rearrangement uses TRBV12-3 or TRBV12-4 and TRBJ2-6; TRBD1 is a possible D gene (6 bases). Sequencing was carried out using blood. This sequence originates from a girl between 2 and 10 years old with multiple sclerosis. The DNA for the CDR3 is TGTGCCAGCAGTTTCTGGACAGTCCCTGGGGCCAACGTCCTGACTTTC. Protein sequence: CASSFWTVPGANVLTF.